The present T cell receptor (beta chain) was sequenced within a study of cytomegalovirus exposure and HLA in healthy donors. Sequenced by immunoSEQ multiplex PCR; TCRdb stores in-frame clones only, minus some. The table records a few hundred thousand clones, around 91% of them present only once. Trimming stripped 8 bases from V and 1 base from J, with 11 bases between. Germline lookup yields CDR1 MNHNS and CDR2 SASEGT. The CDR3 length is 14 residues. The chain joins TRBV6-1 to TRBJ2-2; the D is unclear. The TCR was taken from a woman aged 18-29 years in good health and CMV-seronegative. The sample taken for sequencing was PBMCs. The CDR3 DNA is TGTGCCAGCGGTTGGCTCGTGAACACCGGGGAGCTGTTTTTT. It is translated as CASGWLVNTGELFF.